This TCR beta chain is drawn from a study of T-cell memory formation after mild COVID-19. TCRdb re-called the 5' RACE reads with MiXCR, one entry per CDR3 protein. The repertoire consists of about 450,000 distinct CDR3 sequences, with 20% to 25% occurring once and the leading ten covering around 13%. V gave up 5 bases and J gave up 1 base, with 8 bases separating them. The CDR3 covers 13 residues. Looked up from germline, CDR1 is SEHNR and CDR2 is FQNEAQ (reference sequence). The J gene is TRBJ2-5, the V gene TRBV7-9, with D possibly matching TRBD1 (5 bases). The sequence was collected from an adult woman who had mild COVID-19 (a few samples of this study predate the infection). Cell type and time point are not known. Sequencing input: PBMCs or a T cell subset sorted from them (not recorded which). CDR3 sequence reads: CASSDDSQETQYF. In DNA form, the CDR3 reads TGTGCCAGCAGCGACGACAGCCAAGAGACCCAGTACTTC.